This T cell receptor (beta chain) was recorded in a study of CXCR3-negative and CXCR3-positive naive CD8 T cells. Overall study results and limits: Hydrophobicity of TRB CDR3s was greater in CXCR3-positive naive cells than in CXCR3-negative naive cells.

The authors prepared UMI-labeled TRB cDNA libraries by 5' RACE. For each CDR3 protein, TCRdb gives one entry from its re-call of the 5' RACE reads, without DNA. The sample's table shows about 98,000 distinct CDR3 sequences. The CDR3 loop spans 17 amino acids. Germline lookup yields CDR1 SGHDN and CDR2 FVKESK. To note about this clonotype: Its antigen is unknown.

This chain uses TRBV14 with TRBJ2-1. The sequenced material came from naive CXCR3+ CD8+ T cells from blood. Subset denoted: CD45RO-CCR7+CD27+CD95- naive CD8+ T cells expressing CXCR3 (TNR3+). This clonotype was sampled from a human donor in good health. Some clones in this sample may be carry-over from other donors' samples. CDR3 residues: CASSQAPSRGAYNEQFF.